This T cell receptor (beta chain) emerged from a study of blood T cell repertoires in COVID-19. Study summary: The cDNA or gDNA used as material had been derived from T cells, B-cell-depleted T cells, or PBMCs.

V gave up 2 bases and J gave up 8 bases, with 19 bases separating them. The CDR3 is made up of 16 amino acids. Per the germline V gene, CDR1 is LGHDT and CDR2 is YNNKEL (reference sequence). In the authors' methods: The authors estimated nucleated cell counts from reference gene primer amplification. Data came from immunoSEQ multiplex PCR; TCRdb stores just in-frame clones and leaves some out. The V and J calls and clone size are taken from that table; D and trimming were inferred from the DNA. The table lists some 120,000 clones, roughly four fifths of them singletons. What was sequenced was peripheral blood. This TCR came from a man between 65 and 80 years old with acute or convalescent COVID-19. The V gene is TRBV3-1 (or the pseudogene TRBV3-2), the J gene TRBJ2-1, with D perhaps matching TRBD2 (7 bases). The CDR3 sequence is CASSQRGGPSGHEQFF. In DNA form, the CDR3 reads TGTGCCAGCAGCCAAAGGGGGGGACCGTCAGGGCATGAGCAGTTCTTC.